This TCR beta chain was captured by sequencing in a study of spatial heterogeneity in lung cancer. In this sample, this clonotype turned up a few times. Time point given: blood at routine non-recurrence follow-up after resection. In each case, whole RNA from tumor, nontumor lung or frozen PBMC was sequenced unsorted. TCRdb re-called the 5' RACE reads with MiXCR, one entry per CDR3 protein. This table holds about 120,000 distinct CDR3 sequences, 9% to 15% found once. The sequences come from PBMCs, collected at follow-up. The source of this sequence is a male donor with early-stage non-small cell lung cancer.

CDR3 in DNA: TGTGCCAGCAGCTTACAGGGACGCGGTAACACTGAAGCTTTCTTT. Its protein product is CASSLQGRGNTEAFF. The chain links TRBV7-6 to TRBJ1-1, with TRBD1 as a possible D gene (5 bases). There are 15 residues in the CDR3. V shed 2 bases and J shed 2 bases, with 12 bases lying between them. CDR1 is SGHVS and CDR2 is FNYEAQ in the germline V gene. Looking up the rest from reference TRBV7-6 and TRBJ1-1 gives the full variable domain: GAGVSQSPRYKVTKRGQDVALRCDPISGHVSLYWYRQALGQGPEFLTYFNYEAQQDKSGLPNDRFSAERPEGSISTLTIQRTEQRDSAMYRCASSLQGRGNTEAFFGQGTRLTVV.